Each of the 24 T cell receptor beta chains below was sequenced from the same sample in a study of regulatory T cells in long-lasting Graves disease. Sequencing libraries for TCR beta were prepared with iRepertoire HTBI primers and Arm-PCR of CDR3 regions. One entry per CDR3 protein results from TCRdb running MiXCR on the multiplex PCR reads. The table lists approximately 470,000 distinct CDR3 sequences, roughly 15% of them singletons, with 12% in the top ten. The time point here: newly diagnosed GD, antithyroid drugs for less than 3 months. PBMCs provided the RNA from which the TCR library was made. The same sample was also used in a study of T cells in Graves' hyperthyroidism and ophthalmopathy.

Sequences were derived from peripheral blood mononuclear cells (PBMCs), sampled at new diagnosis, from a patient treated with antithyroid drugs. The receptors were sampled from a man in his forties with Graves disease.

This clonotype was seen a handful of times. The chain couples TRBV6-1 to TRBJ1-2; a weak D match, TRBD1 (5 bases). Germline V gene sequence: CDR1 MNHNS, CDR2 SASEGT. The CDR3 covers 14 residues. Trimming stripped 7 bases from V and 2 bases from J, with 14 bases between. CDR3 DNA sequence: TGTGCCAGCACCAAGGAGGGGCCGAACTATGGCTACACCTTC. Protein: CASTKEGPNYGYTF.

CDR3 bases: TGCAGTGCTCCACTAGCGGGAGTGAACACCGGGGAGCTGTTTTTT. It encodes CSAPLAGVNTGELFF. This sequence joins TRBV20-1 and TRBJ2-2; 11 bases are a match to TRBD2. Germline V lookup: CDR1 DFQATT, CDR2 SNEGSKA (reference sequence). This CDR3 has 15 residues. V shed 5 bases and J 1 base; nucleotides not matched to a gene: 3.

The genes are TRBV10-3 and TRBJ2-7; 11 bases line up with TRBD2. Looked up from germline, CDR1 is ENHRY and CDR2 is SYGVKD. The CDR3 is 14 amino acids. With 5 bases clipped from V and 3 bases from J, the junction kept 3 bases outside the gene matches. The CDR3 coding sequence is TGTGCCATCAGTACGGGACTAGCGGTCTACGAGCAGTACTTC. Residues: CAISTGLAVYEQYF.

The chain is built from TRBV29-1 and TRBJ2-2; D is undetermined. This CDR3 comprises 14 residues. Germline lookup yields CDR1 SQVTM and CDR2 ANQGSEA. Trimming left V 4 bases short and J 6 bases short, with 15 bases between. The CDR3, as DNA: TGCAGCGTTGGTCTGGATCTAGTTTCCGGGGAGCTGTTTTTT. Its protein product is CSVGLDLVSGELFF.

V usage is TRBV30 and J usage is TRBJ1-5; perhaps TRBD1 as D (5 bases). With 3 bases removed from V and 6 bases from J, the gap between germline ends came to 12 bases. Germline CDR1 is GTSNPN and CDR2 is SVGIG (reference sequence). CDR3 size: 13 residues. The CDR3 region is CAWRVPGSQPQHF. Written as DNA, the CDR3 is TGTGCCTGGAGGGTCCCAGGGAGTCAGCCCCAGCATTTT.

This clonotype has at least ten counts. The chain couples TRBV15 to TRBJ2-7; either TRBD1 or TRBD2 may supply D (5 bases each). The CDR3 extends over 13 amino acids. V was shortened by 4 bases and J by 6 bases, with 13 bases between the two germline ends. The germline V gene encodes CDR1 LNHNV and CDR2 YYDKDF (reference sequence). The CDR3 DNA reads TGTGCCACCAGCAAGGGGAGATCCGGCGAGCAGTACTTC. Translated, it gives CATSKGRSGEQYF.

The chain recombines TRBV10-3 with TRBJ2-7; the D gene is possibly TRBD1 (6 bases). The CDR3 loop spans 13 amino acids. Germline CDR1 ENHRY, CDR2 SYGVKD. V was cut by 2 bases and J by 6 bases, with 11 bases left in between. The chain's CDR3 is CAISEIQGLEQYF. CDR3 in DNA: TGTGCCATCAGTGAGATACAGGGTCTCGAGCAGTACTTC.

In this sample, this clonotype turned up many times. This chain joins TRBV20-1 and TRBJ2-1; TRBD2 matches at 8 bases. V lost 3 bases to trimming and J lost 6 bases; unmatched junction nucleotides: 4. The germline V gene encodes CDR1 DFQATT and CDR2 SNEGSKA (reference sequence). The CDR3 loop spans 13 amino acids. The CDR3 is CSASRGRPNEQFF. Here the CDR3 DNA reads TGCAGTGCTAGTCGCGGGAGGCCCAATGAGCAGTTCTTC.

This clonotype has ten or more counts. This chain joins TRBV6-1 and TRBJ1-4; 7 bases match TRBD1. V lost 7 bases to trimming and J lost 8 bases; unmatched junction nucleotides: 7. From germline, CDR1 is MNHNS and CDR2 SASEGT. This CDR3 has 13 amino acids. The CDR3 coding sequence is TGTGCCAGCAACCGGGACAGTGGAGAAAAACTGTTTTTT. This codes for CASNRDSGEKLFF.

This clonotype appeared many times. The J gene is TRBJ1-2, the V gene TRBV28; a possible D gene is TRBD1 (5 bases). The V end lost 8 bases, the J end lost 5 bases, and 18 bases lay between the germline ends. Germline loops: CDR1 MDHEN, CDR2 SYDVKM. The CDR3 totals 14 residues. The CDR3 DNA reads as TGTGCCAGCCGGCCTGCCGGGGACCAGTATGGCTACACCTTC. This codes for CASRPAGDQYGYTF.

This clonotype was observed many times. The rearrangement joins TRBV30 to TRBJ1-1, with D maybe TRBD1 (5 bases). There are 13 residues in the CDR3. Trimming left V 5 bases short and J 2 bases short, with 12 bases between. Germline CDR1 GTSNPN, CDR2 SVGIG (reference sequence). The CDR3 reads CAWQGYLNTEAFF. The CDR3 region has the DNA TGTGCCTGGCAGGGCTACTTAAACACTGAAGCTTTCTTT.

In this sample, this clonotype turned up a few times. The rearrangement links TRBV20-1 to TRBJ2-7; 9 positions match TRBD2. The J segment lost 3 bases and the V segment lost 5 bases, leaving 11 bases of the junction unmatched. The CDR3 covers 15 residues. Germline assignment: CDR1 DFQATT and CDR2 SNEGSKA (reference sequence). CDR3 amino acids: CSAHYSGGKGYEQYF. The DNA of the CDR3 is TGCAGTGCTCACTATAGCGGGGGCAAAGGCTACGAGCAGTACTTC.

As concerns this clonotype: A single base separates this from a much larger clone, so it may be a read error. This chain joins TRBV5-1 and TRBJ2-1; D may be TRBD2 (7 bases). The CDR3 consists of 16 residues. The germline CDR1 and CDR2 sequences are SGHRS and YFSETQ. V was trimmed by 0 bases and J by 4 bases, leaving 14 bases between them. CDR3 residues: CASSLAGGLYYNEQFF. The CDR3 DNA reads as TGCGCCAGCAGCTTGGCCGGGGGGCTTTATTACAATGAGCAGTTCTTC.

For the CDR3, the DNA is TGTGCCAGCAGTTCCTCAGGACTAGCGGGAGGAGCCTACAATGAGCAGTTCTTC. This translates into CASSSSGLAGGAYNEQFF. The chain uses TRBV27 and TRBJ2-1, with 14 bases identical to TRBD2. Unmatched junction bases numbered 7, after V lost 4 bases and J lost 2 bases. Germline loops: CDR1 MNHEY, CDR2 SMNVEV (reference sequence). The length of the CDR3 is 18 residues.

This clonotype has ten or more counts. The chain employs TRBV7-9 and TRBJ2-5, with 12 bases lining up with TRBD2. This CDR3 contains 16 residues. After removal of 5 bases from V and 7 bases from J, the junction contained 11 bases not matched to a gene. Germline V gene data show CDR1 as SEHNR and CDR2 as FQNEAQ (reference sequence). This CDR3 is CASSLLGTSGYGTQYF. CDR3 DNA sequence: TGTGCCAGCAGCCTACTCGGGACTAGCGGGTACGGGACCCAGTACTTC.

V and J are TRBV19 and TRBJ2-6, with D uncertain. Trimming shortened V by 5 bases and J by 0 bases, and 8 bases separated the two germline ends. Germline CDR1 reads LNHDA; CDR2 reads SQIVND (reference sequence). CDR3 length: 15 amino acids. The DNA of the CDR3 is TGTGCCAGTAGTGGTGTTATCTCTGGGGCCAACGTCCTGACTTTC. This translates into CASSGVISGANVLTF.

The table lists this clonotype with a count of one. This probably arose from a read error, given a far larger clone one base away. The chain couples TRBV30 to TRBJ2-3; D might be TRBD1 or TRBD2, each matching 5 bases. With the DNA end fitting TRBJ2-7 better, the J assignment may be wrong. The CDR3 totals 14 residues. The germline V gene encodes CDR1 GTSNPN and CDR2 SVGIG (reference sequence). The CDR3 spells CAWGFGTVGHEQYF. The CDR3 DNA reads TGTGCCTGGGGTTTCGGGACGGTTGGCCACGAGCAGTACTTC.

At least ten counts were recorded for this clonotype. The rearrangement joins TRBV20-1 to TRBJ1-4; 7 nucleotides line up with TRBD1. CDR3 length equals 12 residues. V gave up 8 bases and J gave up 2 bases; unmatched junction bases: 2. The germline CDR1 and CDR2 sequences are DFQATT and SNEGSKA (reference sequence). CDR3 bases: TGCAGTACAGGGGAGACTAATGAAAAACTGTTTTTT. This gives the protein CSTGETNEKLFF.

This chain uses TRBV19 with TRBJ1-2; TRBD1 agrees at 7 bases. In germline, CDR1 is LNHDA, CDR2 SQIVND (reference sequence). Trimming removed 3 bases from V and 5 bases from J; junction bases left unmatched: 6. The length of the CDR3 is 14 residues. The CDR3 region has the DNA TGTGCCAGTAGTATGGTAGGGGGCGAGTATGGCTACACCTTC. Amino acids: CASSMVGGEYGYTF.

This chain connects TRBV2 to TRBJ2-1; 14 positions match TRBD2. The CDR3 totals 16 residues. J gave up 12 bases and V 2 bases, and 9 bases lay outside the gene matches. Germline V gives CDR1 SNHLY, CDR2 FYNNEI. CDR3 in DNA: TGTGCCAGCAGTGAATGGGGTGGACTAGCGGGAGGAGTGCAGTTCTTC. Protein: CASSEWGGLAGGVQFF.

About this clonotype: A much more abundant neighbour one base away suggests this may be a read error. This chain connects TRBV12-3 or TRBV12-4 to TRBJ2-1; tentative D call: TRBD1 (6 bases). Trimming removed 0 bases from V and 10 bases from J, with 19 bases in between. This CDR3 has 16 residues. This chain's CDR3 is CASSLAGQGRLYEQFF. The CDR3 nucleotides read TGTGCCAGCAGTTTAGCTGGGCAGGGGCGACTCTACGAGCAGTTCTTC.

Many counts were recorded for this clonotype. The J gene is TRBJ2-3, the V gene TRBV5-5; D remains unclear. Germline V gives CDR1 SGHKS, CDR2 YYEKEE (reference sequence). CDR3 size: 15 residues. The V end was cut by 5 bases, the J end by 0 bases, with 13 bases between. CDR3 region: CASRLRAISTDTQYF. For the CDR3, the DNA is TGTGCCAGCAGGCTCCGGGCTATTAGCACAGATACGCAGTATTTT.

This clonotype was counted at least ten times. The gene calls are TRBV20-1 and TRBJ2-7, with 8 bases fitting TRBD1. The CDR3 length is 14 residues. J was trimmed by 2 bases and V by 2 bases; bases with no gene match: 5. Germline-derived CDR1 and CDR2 are DFQATT and SNEGSKA (reference sequence). The CDR3 DNA reads TGCAGTGCTAGATTTCGGACAGGGCCCTACGAGCAGTACTTC. Translating gives CSARFRTGPYEQYF.

This clonotype appeared many times. The V gene is TRBV7-3, the J gene TRBJ2-1, with 11 bases identical to TRBD2. After removal of 5 bases from V and 8 bases from J, the junction contained 8 bases not matched to a gene. CDR1 SGHTA and CDR2 FQGTGA come from the germline V gene. This CDR3 comprises 15 residues. The CDR3 DNA reads as TGTGCCAGCAGCGCCACTAGCGGGAGATACGATGAGCAGTTCTTC. Encoded protein: CASSATSGRYDEQFF. Looking up the rest from reference TRBV7-3 and TRBJ2-1 gives the full variable domain: GAGVSQTPSNKVTEKGKYVELRCDPISGHTALYWYRQSLGQGPEFLIYFQGTGAADDSGLPNDRFFAVRPEGSVSTLKIQRTERGDSAVYLCASSATSGRYDEQFFGPGTRLTVL.